This T cell receptor (beta chain) was obtained from a study of T cell repertoires in cytomegalovirus infection. Background on the study: Indications of both CMV infection and matching HLA type were provided by public TCR beta signatures.

Germline V lookup: CDR1 SGHDT, CDR2 YYEEEE. The ends were cut back, 7 bases at V and 6 bases at J, with 17 bases in the middle. This CDR3 region has 13 residues. With respect to this clonotype: Its antigen is undetermined.

Study-wide points: CMV carriers having the relevant HLA were flagged by cumulative public TCR beta family frequency. Dominant in the ex vivo response were TCR beta clonotypes restricted by HLA-C and specific for CMV.

In TCRdb, the reads were re-called with MiXCR into one record per CDR3 protein. The sample includes about 300,000 distinct CDR3 sequences, around 10% of them seen just once. The sequence came from a human donor in good health (CMV status not recorded). Some clones in this sample may be carry-over from other donors' samples. The sequenced sample was PBMCs. The chain links TRBV5-6 to TRBJ2-7; TRBD1 is a possible D gene (7 bases). The CDR3 DNA reads as TGTGCCAGCCTCAGGGGGGCGGGGATCGAGCAGTACTTC. Its translation is CASLRGAGIEQYF.